This entry is about one T cell receptor (beta chain). This sample was taken from a study of OX40 agonist ivuxolimab in advanced cancers. In the study overall: A male proportion of 82.7% was recorded, with mean age approximately 57 years and range 23 to 79. Three dose-escalation patients had partial responses: one with hepatocellular carcinoma and two with cutaneous melanoma. Prior checkpoint blockade (anti-PD-1, anti-PD-L1 or anti-CTLA-4) was permitted; roughly 40% had it.

The germline gives CDR1 SGHDT, CDR2 YYEEEE. The CDR3 sequence is 16 residues long. V was shortened by 4 bases and J by 3 bases, with 16 bases between the two germline ends. Blood draws occurred at baseline, cycle 4 day 1, and cycle 7 day 1. Repertoires were generated with immunoSEQ multiplex PCR, while TCRdb's copy carries only in-frame clones and drops some. The sample shows some 80,000 clones, approximately 85% of them seen only once. Specimen: CD4+ or CD8+ T cells sorted from blood, collected in a trial of the OX40 agonist ivuxolimab. The rearrangement uses TRBV5-6 and TRBJ2-2; D unclear. This TCR derives from an adult with an advanced solid tumor such as melanoma, head and neck, liver or kidney cancer. The CDR3: CASSELAGPYTGELFF. The CDR3 DNA is TGTGCCAGCAGCGAATTAGCAGGACCCTACACCGGGGAGCTGTTTTTT. The variable domain in full, with the rest retrieved from reference TRBV5-6 and TRBJ2-2, is DAGVTQSPTHLIKTRGQQVTLRCSPKSGHDTVSWYQQALGQGPQFIFQYYEEEERQRGNFPDRFSGHQFPNYSSELNVNALLLGDSALYLCASSELAGPYTGELFFGEGSRLTVL.